This T cell receptor beta chain is from a study of blood T cell repertoires in COVID-19. Study summary: T cells, B-cell-depleted T cells, or PBMCs supplied cDNA or gDNA.

In the authors' methods: Researchers report that nucleated cell counts were estimated from reference gene primer amplification. Repertoires were generated with immunoSEQ multiplex PCR, while TCRdb's copy carries only in-frame clones and drops some. V, J and clone size derive from that table, while D and trimming were established from the DNA sequence. The data contain 180,000 or so clones, about 90% of them singletons. Cohorts were based on clinical histories the participants reported. Looked up from germline, CDR1 is MGHRA and CDR2 is YSYEKL. This CDR3 comprises 12 residues. Trimming at V came to 5 bases and at J to 8 bases, leaving 5 bases not matched to a gene.

The TCR originated in a human donor with acute COVID-19. The donor label of this sample is uncertain. The chain links TRBV4-1 to TRBJ2-7; 8 nucleotides align to TRBD1. Material: PBMCs or T cells enriched from blood (not recorded which). CDR3: CASSEPGGQQYF. CDR3 DNA: TGCGCCAGCAGCGAACCAGGGGGCCAGCAGTACTTC.